The source of this TCR beta chain is a study of regulatory T cells in long-lasting Graves disease. Study-level findings and limits: Patients with persistent disease showed a bias toward TRBV28, TRBJ1-2 and TRBJ2-5.

The time point here: persistent/refractory GD, antithyroid drugs over 5 years with positive TRAb. PBMC RNA served as the TCR library source. Trimming pared 3 bases from V and 3 bases from J, leaving 12 bases between. The CDR3 spans 14 residues. Germline V CDR1 and CDR2: DFQATT, SNEGSKA (reference sequence). Points on this clonotype: Its antigen remains unknown.

Researchers made TCR beta libraries by using iRepertoire HTBI primers and running Arm-PCR on CDR3 regions. TCRdb processed the multiplex PCR reads anew with MiXCR; each CDR3 protein has one entry. The sample lists about 310,000 distinct CDR3 sequences; 20% to 25% were seen once. This chain uses TRBV20-1 with TRBJ1-5; maybe TRBD1 (5 bases). This material consisted of peripheral blood mononuclear cells (PBMCs), taken when the disease was refractory, from a patient treated with antithyroid drugs. This clonotype was sampled from a female donor with Graves disease. The CDR3 DNA is TGCAGTGCTAGGGGGGTAGGGAACAATCAGCCCCAGCATTTT. Translated: CSARGVGNNQPQHF.